This is a list of T cell receptor beta chains from one sample in a study of vaccination and CD4 T cells after COVID-19. These receptors' targets are unknown. TCRdb reanalysed the PCR reads using MiXCR and keeps one entry per CDR3 protein. The table includes roughly 15,000 distinct CDR3 sequences, 51% detected once. Material: CD4+ T cells from blood, cultured in vitro. The receptor source for this set is a human donor who had recovered from COVID-19. Both conserved end residues are part of each CDR3. The D gene is left open where the match is weak. Not every row has a clone size; where given, it reads once, few, many or a size class.

clone_size | j_call | d_call | v_call | cdr3_length | cdr3_nt | cdr3_aa
once | TRBJ1-2 | NA | TRBV2 | 14 | TGTGCCAGCAGTGAAAATGCACAGGGATATGGCTACACCTTC | CASSENAQGYGYTF
NA | TRBJ2-5 | TRBD2 | TRBV2 | 15 | TGTGCCAGCAACGAGCGGGATGGACCCCAAGAGACCCAGTACTTC | CASNERDGPQETQYF
NA | TRBJ2-7 | NA | TRBV24-1 | 15 | TGTGCCACCAGTGTTCTCGGTTCCGGAGGCTACGAGCAGTACTTC | CATSVLGSGGYEQYF
NA | TRBJ2-7 | TRBD2 | TRBV20-1 | 15 | TGCAGTGCTAGGGCCTTAGCGGGAGGACCCTACGAGCAGTACTTC | CSARALAGGPYEQYF
few | TRBJ2-5 | TRBD1 | TRBV6-2/TRBV6-3 | 14 | TGTGCCAGCAGTTTAAGGGACAGAAGGGAGACCCAGTACTTC | CASSLRDRRETQYF
NA | TRBJ1-1 | TRBD1 | TRBV20-1 | 15 | TGCAGTGCTGGTCCCCGGGACAGGAAGAACACTGAAGCTTTCTTT | CSAGPRDRKNTEAFF
large | TRBJ2-3 | TRBD2 | TRBV2 | 15 | TGTGCCAGCAGTGGGGGACTAGCGGCCACAGATACGCAGTATTTT | CASSGGLAATDTQYF
NA | TRBJ2-1 | TRBD1 | TRBV2 | 16 | TGTGCCAGCACGGGACAGGGGGCCACCTACTACAATGAGCAGTTCTTC | CASTGQGATYYNEQFF
few | TRBJ2-7 | TRBD1 | TRBV20-1 | 14 | TGCAGTGCTAGCGAGACAGGGAGCGACTACGAGCAGTACTTC | CSASETGSDYEQYF
few | TRBJ2-2 | TRBD1 | TRBV30 | 13 | TGTGCCTGGAGTAAGGGGGCGGCCGGGGAGCTGTTTTTT | CAWSKGAAGELFF
NA | TRBJ2-3 | TRBD2 | TRBV20-1 | 13 | TGCAGTGCTAGGGGGACTACCACAGATACGCAGTATTTT | CSARGTTTDTQYF
NA | TRBJ2-3 | NA | TRBV6-1 | 15 | TGTGCCAGCACACCTTTTAGTCAACCCACAGATACGCAGTATTTT | CASTPFSQPTDTQYF
NA | TRBJ1-1 | TRBD1 | TRBV28 | 16 | TGTGCCAGCACGGGGGACAGCCTCGGGTGGAACACTGAAGCTTTCTTT | CASTGDSLGWNTEAFF
NA | TRBJ2-3 | NA | TRBV6-1 | 17 | TGTGCCAACAGGCAAAGGGTGGGCAGGGAGGACGCAGATACGCAGTATTTT | CANRQRVGREDADTQYF
NA | TRBJ2-1 | TRBD1 | TRBV2 | 14 | TGTGCCAGCGAGGACCTAACAGGGGGTAATGAGCAGTTCTTC | CASEDLTGGNEQFF
NA | TRBJ1-6 | TRBD1 | TRBV15 | 15 | TGTGCCACCAGCCCCGGGGTGGACAGGGTTTTCAACCTCCACTTT | CATSPGVDRVFNLHF
NA | TRBJ1-6 | TRBD1 | TRBV28 | 14 | TGTGCCAGCAGGTCAGGACAGGGCTATTCACCCCTCCACTTT | CASRSGQGYSPLHF
medium-sized | TRBJ2-1 | NA | TRBV12-2 | 15 | TGTGCAAGTCGCGTTCGTGGGCCGCGTTACAATGAGCAGTTCTTC | CASRVRGPRYNEQFF
NA | TRBJ1-6 | NA | TRBV11-2 | 12 | TGTGCCAGCAGCCAGTATAATTCACCCCTCCACTTT | CASSQYNSPLHF
few | TRBJ2-7 | NA | TRBV7-2 | 14 | TGTGCCAGCAGCCCAGGGCGGTTAACCTACGAGCAGTACTTC | CASSPGRLTYEQYF
NA | TRBJ1-1 | TRBD1 | TRBV28 | 15 | TGTGCCAGCAGCCGACCGACAGGGGGCCCAACTGAAGCTTTCTTT | CASSRPTGGPTEAFF
few | TRBJ2-5 | NA | TRBV27 | 12 | TGTGCCAGCAGTTTGTCGGGGGAGACCCAGTACTTC | CASSLSGETQYF
NA | TRBJ1-2 | TRBD1 | TRBV15 | 15 | TGTGCCACCAGCAATCCCGGGACAGGGATCTATGGCTACACCTTC | CATSNPGTGIYGYTF
NA | TRBJ1-5 | NA | TRBV7-9 | 15 | TGTGCCAGCAGCTTAGCGCGGGGCTTAGGTCAGCCCCAGCATTTT | CASSLARGLGQPQHF
NA | TRBJ2-7 | NA | TRBV19 | 15 | TGTGCCAGTAGTATAGGGATAGAGGGAACCTACGAGCAGTACTTC | CASSIGIEGTYEQYF
NA | TRBJ2-1 | NA | TRBV7-6 | 15 | TGTGCCAGCAGCTTTACCTCGGGACTCTACAATGAGCAGTTCTTC | CASSFTSGLYNEQFF
NA | TRBJ1-1 | NA | TRBV5-1 | 11 | TGCGCCAGCAGCTCTGACACTGAAGCTTTCTTT | CASSSDTEAFF
NA | TRBJ2-5 | NA | TRBV20-1 | 14 | TGCAGTGCTCATACCGGGACATTACAAGAGACCCAGTACTTC | CSAHTGTLQETQYF
NA | TRBJ2-7 | NA | TRBV2 | 14 | TGTGCCAGCAGTGATTGGTTCCAGGCTGGGGAGCAGTACTTC | CASSDWFQAGEQYF
NA | TRBJ2-7 | TRBD2 | TRBV19 | 14 | TGTGCCAGTAGTATAGCGGGAGGGTCCTACGAGCAGTACTTC | CASSIAGGSYEQYF
NA | TRBJ2-1 | TRBD2 | TRBV7-3 | 20 | TGTGCCAGCAGCTCGCAAGGGGCCGGGCTGGGACTAGGATCCTACAATGAGCAGTTCTTC | CASSSQGAGLGLGSYNEQFF
NA | TRBJ1-2 | NA | TRBV5-1 | 13 | TGCGCCAGCAGCTCGACTAGCCCATATGGCTACACCTTC | CASSSTSPYGYTF
few | TRBJ2-5 | TRBD1 | TRBV7-2 | 14 | TGTGCCAGCAGCTCCCGACAGGGGGCGGAGACCCAGTACTTC | CASSSRQGAETQYF
NA | TRBJ2-7 | NA | TRBV6-1 | 14 | TGTGCCAGCAGTGTACAGGGTACGGTATACGAGCAGTACTTC | CASSVQGTVYEQYF
NA | TRBJ2-5 | NA | TRBV30 | 13 | TGTGCCTGGAGTGAAGACAGCCAAGAGACCCAGTACTTC | CAWSEDSQETQYF
once | TRBJ1-3 | NA | TRBV12-3/TRBV12-4 | 13 | TGTGCCAGCAATCAGGGATCTGGAAACACCATATATTTT | CASNQGSGNTIYF
NA | TRBJ2-5 | NA | TRBV27 | 15 | TGTGCCAGCAGACCCATTTCTCCCTACCAAGAGACCCAGTACTTC | CASRPISPYQETQYF
few | TRBJ2-5 | TRBD2 | TRBV25-1 | 17 | TGTGCCAGCAGTGATCCTTTAAAGGGACTAGCCAAAGAGACCCAGTACTTC | CASSDPLKGLAKETQYF
NA | TRBJ1-6 | TRBD1 | TRBV2 | 15 | TGTGCCAGCAGCCCCCAGGGGGTGACAAATTCACCCCTCCACTTT | CASSPQGVTNSPLHF
NA | TRBJ1-2 | TRBD1 | TRBV2 | 14 | TGTGCCAGCAGTGAGCTCACAGGGGGCTTAGGCTACACCTTC | CASSELTGGLGYTF
NA | TRBJ2-3 | TRBD2 | TRBV7-9 | 15 | TGTGCCAGCAGCTTTGGCCTAGCGGGCACAGATACGCAGTATTTT | CASSFGLAGTDTQYF
few | TRBJ2-2 | TRBD2 | TRBV6-4 | 15 | TGTGCCAGCCGGGTAGCGGGATTGAGGACCGGGGAGCTGTTTTTT | CASRVAGLRTGELFF
NA | TRBJ2-3 | NA | TRBV7-9 | 14 | TGTGCCAGCAGCTGGGGACGCAGCACAGATACGCAGTATTTT | CASSWGRSTDTQYF
NA | TRBJ1-1 | NA | TRBV7-6 | 12 | TGTGCCAGCAGAAATGGGAACACTGGAGCTTTCTTT | CASRNGNTGAFF
medium-sized | TRBJ2-7 | NA | TRBV10-3 | 14 | TGTGCCATCAGTGAAGGGGACGGATTGTCTACAGAGTACTTC | CAISEGDGLSTEYF
NA | TRBJ2-7 | TRBD1 | TRBV7-3 | 14 | TGTGCCAGCAGCCTGGGACAGGGGGCTGACGAGCAGTACTTC | CASSLGQGADEQYF
NA | TRBJ1-2 | TRBD1 | TRBV5-1 | 14 | TGCGCCAGCAGCCTAGGGGGACAGCTCTATGGCTACACCTTC | CASSLGGQLYGYTF
NA | TRBJ1-1 | NA | TRBV10-3 | 16 | TGTGCCATCAGTTCAAGACAGGCGGGGTCGAACACTGAAGCTTTCTTT | CAISSRQAGSNTEAFF
NA | TRBJ2-2 | TRBD2 | TRBV7-2 | 14 | TGTGCCAGCAGCCCCCGGACTAGCTCCGGGGAGCTGTTTTTT | CASSPRTSSGELFF
few | TRBJ1-6 | NA | TRBV10-3 | 12 | TGTGCCGCGCGGTCCGGTGATTCACCCCTCCACTTT | CAARSGDSPLHF